Listed here are 18 T cell receptor beta chains from one sample, sequenced in a study of molecular identifiers for immune sequencing clone quantification. Each CDR3 protein gets one entry after TCRdb re-called the PCR reads with MiXCR. The repertoire holds about 630,000 distinct CDR3 sequences, with about 25% as singletons. What was sequenced was naive CD8+ T cells from blood, with Jurkat cell RNA spiked in. Described subset: FACS-sorted CD8+CD4-CCR7+CD45RA+ naive T cells. The receptors were gathered from a human donor in good health. Some libraries in this study had Jurkat cell RNA spiked in.

Points on this clonotype: Being one base from a much bigger clone, this may be a read error. The gene calls are TRBV27 and TRBJ1-1, with D hard to call. Germline V gene data show CDR1 as MNHEY and CDR2 as SMNVEV (reference sequence). The CDR3 contains 13 residues. The ends were cut back, 8 bases at V and 3 bases at J, with 13 bases in the middle. CDR3 sequence reads: CASGHKGHTEAFF. The DNA for the CDR3 is TGTGCCAGCGGCCACAAGGGCCACACTGAAGCTTTCTTT.

CDR3 sequence reads: CASSQTGTHNEQFF. CDR3 coding DNA: TGCGCCAGCAGCCAGACGGGGACACACAATGAGCAGTTCTTC. The chain recombines TRBV4-1 with TRBJ2-1; D is perhaps TRBD1 (6 bases). Germline CDR1 reads MGHRA; CDR2 reads YSYEKL. This CDR3 has 14 residues. Trimming pared 3 bases from V and 5 bases from J, leaving 11 bases between.

Only a few counts were recorded for this clonotype. The V gene is TRBV7-9, the J gene TRBJ2-7; no firm D call. The CDR3 consists of 13 residues. V lost 4 bases, J lost 1 base, and 8 bases lay in between. CDR1 is SEHNR, CDR2 FQNEAQ, per germline (reference sequence). The CDR3 region is CASSSVVSYEQYF. The CDR3 bases are TGTGCCAGCAGCTCCGTCGTTTCCTACGAGCAGTACTTC.

In this sample, this clonotype turned up many times. The chain joins TRBV19 to TRBJ1-4; 8 bases are shared with TRBD1. Trimming removed 7 bases from V and 7 bases from J; junction bases left unmatched: 8. From germline, CDR1 is LNHDA and CDR2 SQIVND (reference sequence). This CDR3 region has 14 residues. The CDR3 DNA reads as TGTGCCAGTACCAGCCGACAGGGGAGTGAAAAACTGTTTTTT. This encodes CASTSRQGSEKLFF.

This clonotype has ten or more counts. This chain uses TRBV7-2 with TRBJ2-7; 9 positions agree with TRBD2. CDR1 is SGHTA, CDR2 FQGNSA, per germline. The CDR3 totals 18 residues. The ends lost 2 bases at V and 3 bases at J; junction bases unmatched: 14. CDR3 nucleotides: TGTGCCAGCAGCTTACCCACTACGACTAGCGGCCCTATCTACGAGCAGTACTTC. Translation gives CASSLPTTTSGPIYEQYF.

This clonotype was seen more than once but under ten times. This rearrangement joins TRBV6-2 or TRBV6-3 to TRBJ2-7; D might be TRBD1 or TRBD2, each matching 6 bases. This CDR3 is 13 amino acids long. CDR1 and CDR2 (germline): MNHEY, SVGEGT. The V and J ends lost 7 bases and 2 bases respectively, with 12 bases between them. The CDR3 DNA sequence: TGTGCCAGCACCCATGGGGGGCCCTACGAGCAGTACTTC. Translation gives CASTHGGPYEQYF.

The chain employs TRBV4-2 and TRBJ1-2, with D hard to call. This CDR3 comprises 13 residues. Trimming shortened V by 0 bases and J by 2 bases, and 4 bases separated the two germline ends. CDR1 is LGHNA and CDR2 is YNFKEQ in the germline V gene. CDR3 loop: CASSQDGNYGYTF. The CDR3 DNA reads as TGTGCCAGCAGCCAAGATGGAAACTATGGCTACACCTTC.

As regards this clonotype: A read error is possible here, since a much larger clone lies one base away. This chain joins TRBV6-6 and TRBJ1-5; the D gene is possibly TRBD1 (6 bases). This CDR3 contains 16 residues. Germline loops: CDR1 MNHNY, CDR2 SVGAGI (reference sequence). This CDR3 reads CASSPLQGGGNQHQHF. The CDR3 nucleotides are TGTGCCAGCAGCCCTCTACAGGGAGGGGGGAATCAGCACCAGCATTTT.

This clonotype was detected ten times or more. The rearrangement uses TRBV20-1 and TRBJ2-7; possibly TRBD2 for D (5 bases). V gave up 2 bases and J gave up 1 base, with 15 bases separating them. In germline, CDR1 is DFQATT, CDR2 SNEGSKA (reference sequence). The CDR3 length is 15 residues. The CDR3 DNA reads TGCAGTGCTAGATGGACTGAAACGACATCCTACGAGCAGTACTTC. Residues: CSARWTETTSYEQYF.

Regarding this clonotype: The junction departs from the called germline gene at one end, perhaps through a read error. The chain couples TRBV6-5 to TRBJ2-3; 8 positions match TRBD2. The germline CDR1 and CDR2 sequences are MNHEY and SVGAGI. The CDR3 totals 16 residues. For the CDR3, the DNA is TGTGCCCGCAGTTACTGGCACGGGAGGGACACAGATACGCAGTACTTT. It specifies CARSYWHGRDTDTQYF.

This clonotype has ten or more counts. The gene calls are TRBV7-9 and TRBJ1-4, with D unclear. The CDR3 is made up of 14 amino acids. Trimming removed 5 bases from V and 4 bases from J, with 11 bases in between. CDR1 SEHNR and CDR2 FQNEAQ come from the germline V gene (reference sequence). CDR3 in DNA: TGTGCCAGCAGCCCAGTAGGTGGTAATGAAAAACTGTTTTTT. Its protein is CASSPVGGNEKLFF.

The chain joins TRBV7-8 to TRBJ1-6; 11 bases align to TRBD1. This CDR3 is 15 amino acids long. Germline values: CDR1 SGHVS, CDR2 FQNEAQ. After removal of 5 bases from V and 6 bases from J, the junction contained 3 bases not matched to a gene. CDR3 residues: CASSTGQGANSPLHF. The DNA for the CDR3 is TGTGCCAGCAGCACCGGACAGGGGGCTAATTCACCCCTCCACTTT.

This clonotype showed up many times. This CDR3 is CASSVGAADNTQYF. The CDR3 nucleotides read TGTGCCAGCAGCGTAGGAGCGGCGGACAATACGCAGTATTTT. The chain carries TRBV9 and TRBJ2-3; D may correspond to TRBD1 or TRBD2 (5 bases each). CDR1 and CDR2 (germline): SGDLS, YYNGEE. The V end was cut by 0 bases, the J end by 7 bases, with 12 bases between. The CDR3 is made up of 14 amino acids.

This clonotype was counted many times. V gene TRBV5-1 combines with J gene TRBJ2-2; D call uncertain. The V end was cut by 0 bases, the J end by 2 bases, with 11 bases between. Per the germline V gene, CDR1 is SGHRS and CDR2 is YFSETQ. The CDR3 has 16 residues. As DNA, the CDR3 is TGCGCCAGCAGCTTGGAATGGGCAGGAAACACCGGGGAGCTGTTTTTT. Translation gives CASSLEWAGNTGELFF.

This clonotype showed up many times. CDR3 region: CASSSGTFQEETQYF. CDR3 DNA: TGTGCCAGCAGCTCCGGGACTTTTCAGGAAGAGACCCAGTACTTC. The gene calls are TRBV2 and TRBJ2-5, with a weak D call TRBD2 (6 bases). Trimming took 6 bases from V and 3 from J, leaving 17 bases between them. From germline, CDR1 is SNHLY and CDR2 FYNNEI. CDR3 length equals 15 residues.

Concerning this clonotype itself: At one boundary the junction diverges from the germline segment, which might be a read error. This chain uses TRBV3-1 with TRBJ2-3; D is unclear. This CDR3 spans 15 amino acids. Germline lookup yields CDR1 LGHDT and CDR2 YNNKEL (reference sequence). The CDR3 region is CAGSHPSGGTDTQYF. DNA of the CDR3: TGTGCCGGCAGCCATCCAAGTGGGGGCACAGATACGCAGTATTTT.

About this clonotype itself: Germline is not matched at one junction end, which may reflect a read error. Here the CDR3 DNA reads TGTGCCAGCAGTTTTTTCGGGGAGCTGTTGTTT. It specifies CASSFFGELLF. V usage is TRBV12-3 or TRBV12-4 and J usage is TRBJ2-2; the D gene is possibly TRBD2 (5 bases). This CDR3 is built from 11 residues.

This clonotype was counted between two and nine times. The J gene is TRBJ2-1, the V gene TRBV7-9, with 8 positions matching TRBD2. The CDR3 sequence is 13 residues long. Germline V gene data show CDR1 as SEHNR and CDR2 as FQNEAQ (reference sequence). The ends lost 4 bases at V and 6 bases at J; junction bases unmatched: 2. The CDR3 protein is CASSSGLGNEQFF. The CDR3 coding sequence is TGTGCCAGCAGCTCGGGACTAGGCAATGAGCAGTTCTTC.